Following are 9 T cell receptor beta chains from one sample sequenced in a study of identical twins. From the 5' RACE reads, TCRdb called clonotypes with MiXCR, one entry per CDR3 protein. In the table there are 550,000 to 700,000 distinct CDR3 sequences, more than 9% of which are singletons. This sample was also put to use in a study of yellow fever vaccine responses in identical twins.

The sequenced sample consisted of PBMCs. The receptors stem from a woman under 30 in good health.

The chain is built from TRBV7-2 and TRBJ2-3; 12 bases are a match to TRBD1. CDR1 is SGHTA and CDR2 is FQGNSA in the germline V gene. Unmatched junction bases numbered 9, after V lost 0 bases and J lost 2 bases. CDR3 length: 19 amino acids. DNA for the CDR3: TGTGCCAGCAGCTTAGCGGGACAGGGGGCCAAGGGCCCCACAGATACGCAGTATTTT. Its translation: CASSLAGQGAKGPTDTQYF.

The chain combines TRBV6-2 or TRBV6-3 with TRBJ1-5; 7 positions match TRBD1. Germline-derived CDR1 and CDR2 are MNHEY and SVGEGT. The ends lost 3 bases at V and 4 bases at J; junction bases unmatched: 15. The length of the CDR3 is 18 residues. The CDR3 region is CASSYFLMEGAGNQPQHF. In DNA, the CDR3 is TGTGCCAGCAGTTATTTTCTCATGGAGGGGGCAGGAAATCAGCCCCAGCATTTT.

The V and J genes are TRBV6-5 and TRBJ2-7; D gene uncertain. Looked up from germline, CDR1 is MNHEY and CDR2 is SVGAGI. V was cut by 4 bases and J by 9 bases, with 22 bases left in between. There are 15 residues in the CDR3. CDR3 residues: CASSSNLRLGIGQYF. The CDR3 DNA sequence: TGTGCCAGCAGTTCGAATCTGCGACTCGGTATTGGGCAGTACTTC.

This chain links TRBV4-3 with TRBJ2-5; 13 bases agree with TRBD2. The germline V gene encodes CDR1 LGHNA and CDR2 YSLEER. With V trimmed by 2 bases and J by 4 bases, 10 bases remained unmatched. The CDR3 is 18 amino acids. Here the CDR3 reads CASSQRTSGSLRAETQYF. The CDR3, as DNA: TGCGCCAGCAGCCAACGGACTAGCGGGAGTTTGAGGGCAGAGACCCAGTACTTC.

This clonotype was observed a handful of times. J is TRBJ1-1 and V is TRBV20-1; D gene ambiguous. The CDR3 is made up of 14 amino acids. Trimming removed 3 bases at V and 0 bases at J, with 11 bases between. The germline CDR1 and CDR2 sequences are DFQATT and SNEGSKA (reference sequence). The CDR3 region is CSASKVLMNTEAFF. The CDR3 DNA reads as TGCAGTGCTAGTAAGGTCCTCATGAACACTGAAGCTTTCTTT.

This clonotype has a count of ten or more. V usage is TRBV9 and J usage is TRBJ2-3, with 7 bases lining up with TRBD2. The CDR3 sequence is 15 residues long. The ends lost 0 bases at V and 6 bases at J; junction bases unmatched: 7. The germline CDR1 and CDR2 sequences are SGDLS and YYNGEE. CDR3 amino acids: CASSVAGGTSDTQYF. The CDR3 DNA reads TGTGCCAGCAGCGTAGCGGGGGGTACTTCGGATACGCAGTATTTT. Variable domain in full (rest from reference TRBV9 and TRBJ2-3): DSGVTQTPKHLITATGQRVTLRCSPRSGDLSVYWYQQSLDQGLQFLIQYYNGEERAKGNILERFSAQQFPDLHSELNLSSLELGDSALYFCASSVAGGTSDTQYFGPGTRLTVL.

V and J are TRBV3-1 and TRBJ1-1, with D uncertain. Per germline, CDR1 LGHDT and CDR2 YNNKEL (reference sequence). This CDR3 contains 14 residues. V was trimmed by 6 bases and J by 5 bases, leaving 16 bases between them. The CDR3 loop reads CASRQLTKKTEAFF. The CDR3 region has the DNA TGTGCCAGCAGGCAGCTAACAAAGAAGACTGAAGCTTTCTTT.

This clonotype was seen only a few times. The chain uses TRBV20-1 and TRBJ2-7, with 16 nucleotides matching TRBD2. After removal of 0 bases from V and 2 bases from J, the junction contained 7 bases not matched to a gene. CDR3 length equals 18 residues. The germline gives CDR1 DFQATT, CDR2 SNEGSKA (reference sequence). The CDR3 is CSARDRGLAGGPPYEQYF. CDR3 DNA: TGCAGTGCTAGAGATCGGGGACTAGCGGGAGGGCCGCCCTACGAGCAGTACTTC.

This clonotype was seen many times. The rearrangement uses TRBV5-1 and TRBJ2-3; TRBD2 agrees at 11 bases. The CDR3 loop spans 14 amino acids. J gave up 4 bases and V 3 bases, and 1 base lay outside the gene matches. CDR1 is SGHRS and CDR2 is YFSETQ in the germline V gene. The CDR3 DNA reads as TGCGCCAGCAGCTCTAGCGGGGGGTCAGATACGCAGTATTTT. The encoded protein is CASSSSGGSDTQYF.